Shown below are 13 T cell receptor beta chains from a single sample sequenced in a study of cytomegalovirus exposure and HLA in healthy donors. Primers for the PCR totalled 60 Vbeta and 13 Jbeta. Data came from immunoSEQ multiplex PCR; TCRdb stores just in-frame clones and leaves some out. This table has fewer than 110,000 clones, around three quarters appearing once. The sample was PBMCs. These receptors came from a woman under 30 in good health and CMV-seropositive.

The V gene is TRBV18, the J gene TRBJ2-7; a possible D gene is TRBD1 (5 bases). Germline CDR1 is KGHSH and CDR2 is LQKENI. The CDR3 runs 12 residues. Trimming left V 4 bases short and J 6 bases short, with 10 bases between. Here the CDR3 DNA reads TGTGCCAGCTCACTTGCCAGGGCCGAGCAGTACTTC. It encodes CASSLARAEQYF.

The chain recombines TRBV29-1 with TRBJ2-1; possible D gene TRBD1, 6 bases. This CDR3 comprises 14 residues. CDR1 is SQVTM and CDR2 is ANQGSEA in the germline V gene. V was trimmed by 3 bases and J by 4 bases, leaving 13 bases between them. CDR3 coding DNA: TGCAGCGTTGACCGGGACACGACATACAATGAGCAGTTCTTC. As protein: CSVDRDTTYNEQFF.

The chain employs TRBV7-2 and TRBJ2-7; tentatively, D is TRBD2 (7 bases). Per the germline V gene, CDR1 is SGHTA and CDR2 is FQGNSA. This CDR3 has 14 amino acids. V was trimmed by 5 bases and J by 6 bases, leaving 17 bases between them. This CDR3 is CASSRRRGAGEQYF. DNA for the CDR3: TGTGCCAGCAGCCGCCGACGGGGGGCCGGCGAGCAGTACTTC.

This clone was picked up a small number of times. The chain links TRBV7-6 to TRBJ2-1, with 7 bases lining up with TRBD2. Per germline, CDR1 SGHVS and CDR2 FNYEAQ. CDR3 size: 16 residues. V shed 4 bases and J 9 bases; nucleotides not matched to a gene: 15. CDR3 in amino acids: CASSSVGGRAVSEQFF. Written as DNA, the CDR3 is TGTGCCAGCAGCTCCGTGGGAGGGAGGGCGGTGAGTGAGCAGTTCTTC.

CDR3 sequence reads: CAATRGPGTEAFF. The DNA of the CDR3 is TGTGCCGCCACCAGGGGGCCGGGAACTGAAGCTTTCTTT. V gene TRBV27 combines with J gene TRBJ1-1; 8 nucleotides line up with TRBD1. CDR3 size: 13 residues. CDR1 and CDR2 (germline): MNHEY, SMNVEV (reference sequence). The junction had 10 bases not matched to a gene; V was cut back by 11 bases and J by 5 bases.

Only a few counts were recorded for this clone. V usage is TRBV5-1 and J usage is TRBJ1-3; a weak D match, TRBD1 (5 bases). V was cut by 1 base and J by 8 bases, with 19 bases left in between. CDR3 length: 16 amino acids. Germline values: CDR1 SGHRS, CDR2 YFSETQ. CDR3 nucleotides: TGCGCCAGCAGCTTGCGGTGGGGCGAGAAGAAGGACACCATATATTTT. Its translation: CASSLRWGEKKDTIYF.

The rearrangement links TRBV4-2 to TRBJ2-7, with D possibly TRBD2 on 6 matching bases. V lost 0 bases and J 3 bases, leaving 15 bases between the germline ends. Per germline, CDR1 LGHNA and CDR2 YNFKEQ. This CDR3 is 16 amino acids long. The CDR3 sequence is CASSQEGTSPSYEQYF. CDR3 in DNA: TGTGCCAGCAGCCAAGAAGGAACTAGCCCCAGCTACGAGCAGTACTTC.

The genes are TRBV19 and TRBJ2-7; 8 nucleotides align to TRBD1. The CDR3 has 15 amino acids. V trimming: 2 bases; J trimming: 2 bases; junction bases outside the gene matches: 5. Germline V gene sequence: CDR1 LNHDA, CDR2 SQIVND (reference sequence). The CDR3 sequence is CASSIIGTGAYEQYF. Here the CDR3 DNA reads TGTGCCAGTAGTATAATCGGGACAGGCGCCTACGAGCAGTACTTC.

The CDR3 DNA is TGTGCCAGCAGCTTGGGGACAGGTACCGAAGCTTTCTTT. Residues: CASSLGTGTEAFF. The chain combines TRBV5-5 with TRBJ1-1; 7 positions match TRBD1. Germline CDR1 is SGHKS and CDR2 is YYEKEE (reference sequence). Trimming took 0 bases from V and 8 from J; bases not matched to a gene: 4. The CDR3 length is 13 residues.

CDR3 protein: CAWSTWGGLGSTDTQYF. For the CDR3, the DNA is TGTGCCTGGAGTACCTGGGGGGGCCTGGGTAGCACAGATACGCAGTATTTT. The genes are TRBV30 and TRBJ2-3, with D possibly being TRBD2 (7 bases). V was pared by 2 bases and J by 0 bases, with 18 bases between. The germline V gene encodes CDR1 GTSNPN and CDR2 SVGIG (reference sequence). The CDR3 contains 17 residues. Looking up the rest from reference TRBV30 and TRBJ2-3 gives the full variable domain: SQTIHQWPATLVQPVGSPLSLECTVEGTSNPNLYWYRQAAGRGLQLLFYSVGIGQISSEVPQNLSASRPQDRQFILSSKKLLLSDSGFYLCAWSTWGGLGSTDTQYFGPGTRLTVL.

The chain uses TRBV6-6 and TRBJ1-4; tentatively, D is TRBD1 (5 bases). Germline CDR1 reads MNHNY; CDR2 reads SVGAGI (reference sequence). This CDR3 is 16 amino acids long. The V end lost 5 bases, the J end lost 0 bases, and 13 bases lay between the germline ends. CDR3 protein: CASSTFGGATNEKLFF. CDR3 bases: TGTGCCAGCAGTACCTTCGGGGGTGCAACTAATGAAAAACTGTTTTTT.

The chain uses TRBV6-6 and TRBJ1-1; 8 positions match TRBD1. The length of the CDR3 is 16 residues. The germline gives CDR1 MNHNY, CDR2 SVGAGI (reference sequence). After removal of 2 bases from V and 6 bases from J, the junction contained 11 bases not matched to a gene. The CDR3 DNA is TGTGCCAGCAGTTACCCCTTAGGACAGGGCAACCCTGAAGCTTTCTTT. Protein product: CASSYPLGQGNPEAFF.

This clone has only one observation. The rearrangement links TRBV19 to TRBJ1-6; unclear D gene. Germline values: CDR1 LNHDA, CDR2 SQIVND (reference sequence). V was shortened by 7 bases and J by 7 bases, with 11 bases between the two germline ends. CDR3 length: 13 residues. The CDR3 reads CASTNRQNSPLHF. DNA for the CDR3: TGTGCCAGTACGAACAGACAAAATTCACCCCTCCACTTT.